This TCR beta chain originates from a study of CD8 T cells in ankylosing spondylitis. Study-wide results and limits: Earlier work had already found some motif variants in reactive arthritis synovial fluid and blood. It appeared that ankylosing spondylitis blood was characterized by a TCR beta motif of roughly 8 highly homologous variants. Reportedly, disease-linked clones are significantly enriched in ankylosing spondylitis patients' matched synovial fluid.

For this clonotype: Its antigen is still unknown.

Quantitative 5'-RACE with molecular barcodes produced the TCR beta libraries. TCRdb re-analysed the 5' RACE reads in MiXCR, keeping a single row per CDR3 protein. The repertoire holds 750,000 to 850,000 distinct CDR3 sequences, with about 12% as singletons. The sequenced material came from blood, either unsorted or a sorted T cell fraction (not recorded which). This receptor was obtained from a male donor with ankylosing spondylitis.

For the CDR3, the DNA is TGTGCCAGCAGGTGGGACAGCTCCATGAACACTGAAGCTTTCTTT. Translation gives CASRWDSSMNTEAFF. The chain employs TRBV6-1 and TRBJ1-1; 7 bases fit TRBD1. V dropped 6 bases and J dropped 0; count of bases not matched to a gene: 7. The CDR3 spans 15 residues. CDR1 and CDR2 (germline): MNHNS, SASEGT.